The clone carrying this T cell receptor (beta chain) showed up many times. The antigen is undetermined. One junction end does not reproduce the germline sequence, and a read error may be involved. This sample is drawn from a study of CD8 T cells in ankylosing spondylitis. TCRdb used MiXCR to reprocess the 5' RACE reads, holding one entry per CDR3 protein. The sample lists some 800,000 distinct CDR3 sequences, 12% occurring once. This CDR3 region has 14 residues. The germline V gene has CDR1 SSHAT and CDR2 FNYEAQ (reference sequence). Study results and caveats: Several highly homologous variants made up a TCR beta motif, and this motif appeared characteristic of ankylosing spondylitis blood.

The rearrangement uses TRBV7-7 and TRBJ2-7, with 9 bases fitting TRBD1. The sequencing sample was made of blood, either unsorted or a sorted T cell fraction (not recorded which). This receptor was obtained from a male donor with ankylosing spondylitis. CDR3 in amino acids: CASSSGQGRNEQYF. The CDR3 DNA reads TGTGCTAGCAGCTCGGGACAGGGTCGCAACGAGCAGTACTTC.